This T cell receptor beta chain is from a study of cytomegalovirus exposure and HLA in healthy donors. Germline V gene sequence: CDR1 MNHNS, CDR2 SASEGT. Trimming took 7 bases from V and 2 from J; bases not matched to a gene: 8. CDR3 length equals 14 residues. Produced via immunoSEQ multiplex PCR; TCRdb's table is partial and in-frame only. The table lists tens of thousands of clones, 90% to 95% of them singletons. This receptor was identified in a man between 18 and 29 years old in good health and CMV-seropositive. Sequencing used PBMCs. The chain combines TRBV6-1 with TRBJ2-7, with TRBD2 matching over 7 bases. DNA of the CDR3: TGTGCCAGCATGCCAGGGACTACGACCTACGAGCAGTACTTC. Encoded protein: CASMPGTTTYEQYF.